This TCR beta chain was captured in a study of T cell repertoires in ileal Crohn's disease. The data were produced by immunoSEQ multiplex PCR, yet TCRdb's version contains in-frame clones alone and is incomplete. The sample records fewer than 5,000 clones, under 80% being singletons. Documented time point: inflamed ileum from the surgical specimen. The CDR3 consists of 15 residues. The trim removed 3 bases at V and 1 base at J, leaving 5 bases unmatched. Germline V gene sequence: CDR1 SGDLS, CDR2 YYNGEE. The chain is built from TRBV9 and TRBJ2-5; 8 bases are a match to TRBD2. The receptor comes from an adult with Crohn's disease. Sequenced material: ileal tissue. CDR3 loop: CASSALGTSQETQYF. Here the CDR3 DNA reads TGTGCCAGCAGCGCCCTTGGGACTAGCCAAGAGACCCAGTACTTC. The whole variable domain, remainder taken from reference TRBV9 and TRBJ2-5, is DSGVTQTPKHLITATGQRVTLRCSPRSGDLSVYWYQQSLDQGLQFLIQYYNGEERAKGNILERFSAQQFPDLHSELNLSSLELGDSALYFCASSALGTSQETQYFGPGTRLLVL.